These 17 T cell receptor beta chains originate from one sample sequenced in a study of tumor-infiltrating lymphocytes in primary liver carcinoma. A primer in the constant region served to generate TCR beta cDNA from approximately 500 ng of total RNA. For TCR beta, libraries were produced by three nested multiplex PCR rounds using slightly modified ARM-PCR. Researchers ran the first two PCR rounds for roughly 11 cycles each with TRBV1-TRBV30 forward primers and a C-beta reverse primer. MiXCR, applied by TCRdb to the multiplex PCR reads, yields one record per CDR3 protein. Of more than 150,000 distinct CDR3 sequences in the sample, over 50% were seen once. Unsorted whole blood served as the source of blood RNA, and germline DNA was extracted as well. The material sequenced was peripheral blood. The receptors were gathered from a man aged 35-49 years with primary liver carcinoma and hepatitis B virus infection.

The chain has TRBV10-3 and TRBJ1-6, with D perhaps matching TRBD1 (5 bases). The germline V and J ends were trimmed by 6 bases and 11 bases, with 14 bases remaining between them. The CDR3 has 13 residues. From germline, CDR1 is ENHRY and CDR2 SYGVKD. CDR3 sequence (DNA): TGTGCCATCAGGACGACAGAAGGTACACCCCTCCACTTT. It codes for CAIRTTEGTPLHF.

About this clonotype: Its ends do not fully match the called genes, so a read error is possible. V is TRBV11-3 and J is TRBJ2-1; 7 bases are shared with TRBD1. Germline V CDR1 and CDR2: SGHNT, YENEEA. The CDR3 spans 14 residues. The CDR3 bases are TGTGCCAGCAGCTTATCACGACAGGGCGGTGAGCTGTTCTTC. This encodes CASSLSRQGGELFF.

As concerns this clonotype: A read error may explain this, as a much larger clone is one base away. The chain carries TRBV11-2 and TRBJ2-7; D remains unclear. In germline, CDR1 is SGHAT, CDR2 FQNNGV. CDR3 length: 14 residues. The CDR3: CTSNALGVYYEQYF. Here the CDR3 DNA reads TGTACCAGCAACGCCCTTGGCGTATACTACGAGCAGTACTTC.

This clonotype was found a few times. The chain links TRBV29-1 to TRBJ2-7; 14 bases align to TRBD2. Germline values: CDR1 SQVTM, CDR2 ANQGSEA. This CDR3 is 14 amino acids long. The V segment lost 7 bases and the J segment 2 bases; nucleotides outside the gene matches: 4. CDR3 in amino acids: CSAGLAGGTYEQYF. CDR3 sequence (DNA): TGCAGCGCAGGACTAGCGGGAGGTACCTACGAGCAGTACTTC.

This clonotype was counted only a few times. The chain employs TRBV14 and TRBJ2-3; the match to TRBD2 covers 8 bases. Germline V gene sequence: CDR1 SGHDN, CDR2 FVKESK. There are 15 residues in the CDR3. Trimming at V came to 2 bases and at J to 1 base, leaving 2 bases not matched to a gene. Here the CDR3 DNA reads TGTGCCAGCAGCCAACCGGGACTAGGCACAGATACGCAGTATTTT. Amino acids: CASSQPGLGTDTQYF.

This clonotype has a handful of counts. The chain links TRBV6-5 to TRBJ2-5; the match to TRBD2 covers 16 bases. This CDR3 contains 17 residues. Per the germline V gene, CDR1 is MNHEY and CDR2 is SVGAGI. After removal of 5 bases from V and 3 bases from J, the junction contained 6 bases not matched to a gene. This CDR3 is CASSGTSGRAGKETQYF. The CDR3 DNA reads TGTGCCAGCAGTGGGACTAGCGGGAGGGCGGGGAAAGAGACCCAGTACTTC.

This clonotype was recorded at least ten times. A read error is likely, as this CDR3 ends without the conserved phenylalanine or tryptophan. The V call is TRBV11-2, the J call TRBJ1-1; 8 positions agree with TRBD1. CDR1 and CDR2 from the germline V gene are SGHAT and FQNNGV. V lost 6 bases, J lost 4 bases, and 4 bases stayed unmatched. This CDR3 has 13 residues. The CDR3: CASRSTGGTEAFL. The DNA of the CDR3 is TGTGCCAGCAGGTCTACAGGGGGCACTGAAGCTTTCCTT.

The gene calls are TRBV7-8 and TRBJ2-7; TRBD2 aligns across 8 bases. The V and J ends lost 2 bases and 3 bases, in that order; junction bases with no gene match: 15. CDR3 length equals 18 residues. Germline CDR1 and CDR2: SGHVS and FQNEAQ. As DNA, the CDR3 is TGTGCCAGCAGCTTATCGCGTCTTCGTAGCGGGGCCCACTACGAGCAGTACTTC. It translates to CASSLSRLRSGAHYEQYF.

With regard to this clonotype: An end of the junction does not agree with germline; a read error may underlie this. The rearrangement uses TRBV14 and TRBJ2-7; D not resolved. The CDR3 covers 13 residues. Germline CDR1 reads SGHDN; CDR2 reads FVKESK. CDR3 region: CARSPSQFYEQYF. The CDR3 coding sequence is TGTGCCAGAAGCCCAAGTCAGTTCTACGAGCAGTACTTC.

There are a few counts of this clonotype. In nucleotides, the CDR3 is TGTGCCAGCAGTTACTCGACGAGGGGAGGAGGATCTACGGACGGGCAGTTCTTC. Protein product: CASSYSTRGGGSTDGQFF. J is TRBJ2-1 and V is TRBV6-2 or TRBV6-3, with D possibly TRBD2 on 6 matching bases. The V gene's germline CDR1 is MNHEY and CDR2 SVGEGT. The V gene lost 0 bases and the J gene lost 12 bases, with 27 bases spanning the gap. The CDR3 covers 18 residues.

As for this clonotype: This clone may be a read error of a much larger clone one base away. The chain has TRBV11-2 and TRBJ2-5; 9 bases are shared with TRBD1. V dropped 3 bases and J dropped 4; count of bases not matched to a gene: 6. This CDR3 contains 15 residues. Germline values: CDR1 SGHAT, CDR2 FQNNGV. The CDR3 DNA reads TGTGCCAGCAGCTTTGGACAGGGGTTACCAGAGACCCAGTACTTC. It codes for CASSFGQGLPETQYF.

This clonotype was recorded many times. The chain carries TRBV11-1 and TRBJ2-7, with D possibly TRBD1 on 6 matching bases. Trimming took 5 bases from V and 6 from J, leaving 17 bases between them. This CDR3 comprises 14 residues. Germline CDR1 reads SGHAT; CDR2 reads FQDESV (reference sequence). CDR3 coding DNA: TGTGCCAGCAGCCCCAGGGGTTTGTCCATCGAGCAGTACTTC. It encodes CASSPRGLSIEQYF.

There are many counts of this clonotype. The rearrangement links TRBV11-2 to TRBJ2-1, with 7 bases lining up with TRBD2. The CDR3 is 13 residues long. Trimming cost V 7 bases and J 8 bases; bases outside gene matches: 8. Germline CDR1 reads SGHAT; CDR2 reads FQNNGV. This CDR3 reads CASIGGSSHEQFF. CDR3 in DNA: TGTGCCAGCATTGGCGGGAGCTCTCATGAGCAGTTCTTC.

As regards this clonotype: This may come from a read error, since a much larger clone is one base off. The J gene is TRBJ2-7, the V gene TRBV11-2; D is perhaps TRBD1 or TRBD2 (5 bases each). V was shortened by 1 base and J by 1 base, with 11 bases between the two germline ends. The CDR3 contains 15 residues. Germline loops: CDR1 SGHAT, CDR2 FQNNGV. The CDR3 DNA is TGTGCCAGCAGCTTAGGACAGCCGGGGTCCTACGAGCAGTACTTC. The encoded protein is CASSLGQPGSYEQYF.

This clonotype has only a few counts. This rearrangement joins TRBV12-3 or TRBV12-4 to TRBJ1-2; D is ambiguous. The CDR3 totals 14 residues. V was clipped by 5 bases and J by 3 bases, with 13 bases between them. The DNA for the CDR3 is TGTGCCAGCAGTCCGAGGGTATACGACTATGGCTACACCTTC. This sequence encodes CASSPRVYDYGYTF.

The chain links TRBV7-9 to TRBJ2-7; 12 nucleotides agree with TRBD2. The CDR3 consists of 15 residues. Germline V lookup: CDR1 SEHNR, CDR2 FQNEAQ (reference sequence). The V gene end was trimmed by 8 bases and the J gene end by 3 bases; junction bases not matched to a gene: 8. The CDR3 DNA sequence: TGTGCCAGCCCATCGACTAGCGGGAGTATCTACGAGCAGTACTTC. As protein: CASPSTSGSIYEQYF.

A remark on this clonotype: Likely a read error: the CDR3 ends without its conserved phenylalanine or tryptophan. The limits of the CDR3 on the DNA are not certain, so only TCRdb's listed CDR3 is given. The chain combines TRBV11-2 with TRBJ2-1; the table's D call, TRBD1, was not checked against the DNA. The CDR3 sequence runs 14 residues, both termini included. Germline V lookup: CDR1 SGHAT, CDR2 FQNNGV. The CDR3 sequence is CASSPPDRSNEQFL.